This paragraph covers one T cell receptor beta chain sequence. This sample stems from a study of beta chain features in type 1 diabetes. V was pared by 3 bases and J by 6 bases, with 9 bases of the junction left unmatched. Germline CDR1 and CDR2: KGHSY and FQNENV. The CDR3 runs 16 residues. Expressed TCRB transcripts got sequenced, as all isolated RNA was reverse transcribed. Using immunoSEQ multiplex PCR, the repertoire was profiled, and TCRdb retains in-frame clones only, with some absent. This sample yields fewer than 650,000 clones, of which roughly 15% are seen a single time; under 0.095% belongs to the top ten.

This TCR came from a man between 18 and 35 years old in good health. Sequenced sample: naive CD4+ T cells from blood. The V and J genes are TRBV16 and TRBJ1-5; 9 nucleotides match TRBD1. CDR3 nucleotides: TGTGCCAGCAGCCACCCCGGGACAGGGTACACTCAGCCCCAGCATTTT. Translated: CASSHPGTGYTQPQHF.